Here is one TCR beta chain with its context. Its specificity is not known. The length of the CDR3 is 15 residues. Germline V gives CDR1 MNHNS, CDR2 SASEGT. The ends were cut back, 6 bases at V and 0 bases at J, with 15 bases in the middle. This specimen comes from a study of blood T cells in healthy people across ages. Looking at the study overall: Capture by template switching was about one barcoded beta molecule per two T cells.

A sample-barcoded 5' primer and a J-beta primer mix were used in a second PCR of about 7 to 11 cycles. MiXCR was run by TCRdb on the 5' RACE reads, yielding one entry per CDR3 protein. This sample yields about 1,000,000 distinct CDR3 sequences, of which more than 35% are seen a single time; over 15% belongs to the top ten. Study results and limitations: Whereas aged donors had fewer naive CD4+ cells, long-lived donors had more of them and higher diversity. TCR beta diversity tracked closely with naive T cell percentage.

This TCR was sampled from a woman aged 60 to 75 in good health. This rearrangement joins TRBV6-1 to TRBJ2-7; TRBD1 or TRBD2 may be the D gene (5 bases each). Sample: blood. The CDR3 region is CASSLGRSSSYEQYF. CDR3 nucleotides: TGTGCCAGCAGCCTGGGACGGTCGAGCTCCTACGAGCAGTACTTC.